A few counts support the clone carrying this TCR beta chain. The antigen remains undetermined. The sample belongs to a study of identical twins. The donors were all healthy and Caucasian. Findings and limits, study-wide: Twins' excess sharing was less marked for out-of-frame beta sequences. Models came in too low on out-of-frame TCR alpha sharing in monozygotic twins.

Unique molecular identifiers were in the cDNA, with template-switch universal primer binding. TCRdb fed the 5' RACE reads into MiXCR, producing one record per CDR3 protein. The sample lists approximately 210,000 distinct CDR3 sequences, roughly a tenth occurring once. V was trimmed by 11 bases and J by 0 bases, leaving 17 bases between them. The germline CDR1 and CDR2 sequences are MNHEY and SVGEGT. CDR3 length: 14 amino acids. The chain uses TRBV6-2 or TRBV6-3 and TRBJ2-7; the D gene is possibly TRBD1 (5 bases). The sample comprised memory (CD45RO+) T cells sorted from blood. This receptor was taken from a woman in her late teens or twenties in good health. The CDR3 reads CAALPGQSSYEQYF. The DNA of the CDR3 is TGTGCCGCGCTCCCAGGACAAAGCTCCTACGAGCAGTACTTC.